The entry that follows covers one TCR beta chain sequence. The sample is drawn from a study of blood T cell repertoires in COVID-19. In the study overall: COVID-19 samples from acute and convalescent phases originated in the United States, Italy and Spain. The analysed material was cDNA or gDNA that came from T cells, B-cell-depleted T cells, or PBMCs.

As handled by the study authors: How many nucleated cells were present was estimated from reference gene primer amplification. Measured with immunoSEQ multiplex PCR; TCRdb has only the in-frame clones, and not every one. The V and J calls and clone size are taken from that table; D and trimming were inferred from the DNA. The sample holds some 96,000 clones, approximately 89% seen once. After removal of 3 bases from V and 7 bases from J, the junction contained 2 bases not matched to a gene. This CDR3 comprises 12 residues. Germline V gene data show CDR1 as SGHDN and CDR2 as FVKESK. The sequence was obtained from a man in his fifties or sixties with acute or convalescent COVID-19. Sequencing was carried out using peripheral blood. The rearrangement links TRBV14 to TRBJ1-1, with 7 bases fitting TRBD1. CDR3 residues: CASSHRDSEAFF. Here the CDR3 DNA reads TGTGCCAGCAGCCACCGGGACAGTGAAGCTTTCTTT.